This T cell receptor (beta chain) emerged from a study of CD8 T cells in ankylosing spondylitis. Study-wide results and caveats: Peripheral blood samples showed relatively rare disease-linked clones, and these clones were CD8+. Seemingly distinctive of ankylosing spondylitis blood was a TCR beta motif formed by eight highly homologous variants.

Each CDR3 protein is one row after TCRdb ran MiXCR on the 5' RACE reads. The repertoire holds fewer than 650,000 distinct CDR3 sequences, with about 13% as singletons. As for this clonotype: Its cognate antigen is unknown.

V was cut by 0 bases and J by 10 bases, with 9 bases left in between. This CDR3 region has 12 residues. Germline CDR1 reads LGHDT; CDR2 reads YNNKEL (reference sequence). This TCR came from a male donor with ankylosing spondylitis. The V and J genes are TRBV3-1 and TRBJ1-1; no firm D call. Material: blood, either unsorted or a sorted T cell fraction (not recorded which). The CDR3 DNA reads as TGTGCCAGCAGCCAAGAAGGCGTAGTAGCTTTCTTT. It translates to CASSQEGVVAFF.